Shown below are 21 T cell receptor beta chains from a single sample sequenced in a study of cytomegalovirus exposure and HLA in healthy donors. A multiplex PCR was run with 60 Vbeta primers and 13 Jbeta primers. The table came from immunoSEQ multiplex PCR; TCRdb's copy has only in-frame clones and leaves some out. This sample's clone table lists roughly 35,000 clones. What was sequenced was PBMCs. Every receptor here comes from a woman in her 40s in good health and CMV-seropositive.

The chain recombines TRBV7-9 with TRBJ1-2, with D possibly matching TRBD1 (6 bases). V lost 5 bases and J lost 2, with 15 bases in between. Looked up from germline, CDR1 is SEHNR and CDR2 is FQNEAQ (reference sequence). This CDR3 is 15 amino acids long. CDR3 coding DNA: TGTGCCAGCAGCCCCGTGGAGGGGGGGAACTATGGCTACACCTTC. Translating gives CASSPVEGGNYGYTF.

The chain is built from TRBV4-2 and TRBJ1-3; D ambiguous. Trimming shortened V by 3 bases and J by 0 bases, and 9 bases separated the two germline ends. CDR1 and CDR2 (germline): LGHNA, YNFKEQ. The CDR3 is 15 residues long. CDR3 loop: CASSHARLSGNTIYF. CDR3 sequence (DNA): TGTGCCAGCAGCCATGCGAGACTCTCTGGAAACACCATATATTTT.

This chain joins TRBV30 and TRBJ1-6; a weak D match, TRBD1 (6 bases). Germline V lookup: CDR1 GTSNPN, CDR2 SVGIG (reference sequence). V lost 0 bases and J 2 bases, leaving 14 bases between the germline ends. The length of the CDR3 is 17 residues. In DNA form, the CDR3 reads TGTGCCTGGAGTGTAGTTGGCAGGGGCACCTATAATTCACCCCTCCACTTT. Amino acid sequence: CAWSVVGRGTYNSPLHF.

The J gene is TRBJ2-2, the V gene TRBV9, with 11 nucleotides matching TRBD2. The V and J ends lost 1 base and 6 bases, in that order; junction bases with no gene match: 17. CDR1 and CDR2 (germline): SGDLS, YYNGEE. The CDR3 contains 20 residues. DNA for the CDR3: TGTGCCAGCAGCGTACTAAAATGGCTAGCGGGAGGTCCAAGAGCCGGGGAGCTGTTTTTT. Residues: CASSVLKWLAGGPRAGELFF.

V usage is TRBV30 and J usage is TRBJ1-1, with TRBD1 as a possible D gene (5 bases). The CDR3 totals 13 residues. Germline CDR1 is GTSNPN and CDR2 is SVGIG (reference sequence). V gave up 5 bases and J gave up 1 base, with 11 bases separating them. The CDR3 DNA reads TGTGCCTGGTTAGACCAGGGGAACACTGAAGCTTTCTTT. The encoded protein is CAWLDQGNTEAFF.

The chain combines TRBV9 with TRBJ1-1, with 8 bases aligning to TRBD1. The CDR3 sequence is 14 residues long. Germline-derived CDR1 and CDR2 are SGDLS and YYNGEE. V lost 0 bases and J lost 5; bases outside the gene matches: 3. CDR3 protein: CASSVVRTGTEAFF. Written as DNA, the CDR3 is TGTGCCAGCAGCGTAGTGAGGACAGGGACTGAAGCTTTCTTT.

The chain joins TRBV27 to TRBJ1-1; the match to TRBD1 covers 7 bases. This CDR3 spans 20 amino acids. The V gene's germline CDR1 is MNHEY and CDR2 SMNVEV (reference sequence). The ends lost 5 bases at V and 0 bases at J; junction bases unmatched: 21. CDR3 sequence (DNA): TGTGCCAGCAGTCGACATACGTTTGCGGGACAGCCTCTAATGAACACTGAAGCTTTCTTT. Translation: CASSRHTFAGQPLMNTEAFF.

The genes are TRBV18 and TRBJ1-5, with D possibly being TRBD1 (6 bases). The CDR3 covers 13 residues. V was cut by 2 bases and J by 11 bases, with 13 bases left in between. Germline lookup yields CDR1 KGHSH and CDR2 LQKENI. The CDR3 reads CASSPDRPKTQHF. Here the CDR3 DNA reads TGTGCCAGCTCACCAGACAGGCCAAAGACCCAGCATTTT.

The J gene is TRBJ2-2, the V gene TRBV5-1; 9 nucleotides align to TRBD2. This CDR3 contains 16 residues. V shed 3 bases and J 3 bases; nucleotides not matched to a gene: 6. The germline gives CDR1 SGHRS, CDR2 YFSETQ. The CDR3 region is CASSSGLAKDTGELFF. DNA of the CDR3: TGCGCCAGCAGCTCGGGACTAGCTAAGGACACCGGGGAGCTGTTTTTT.

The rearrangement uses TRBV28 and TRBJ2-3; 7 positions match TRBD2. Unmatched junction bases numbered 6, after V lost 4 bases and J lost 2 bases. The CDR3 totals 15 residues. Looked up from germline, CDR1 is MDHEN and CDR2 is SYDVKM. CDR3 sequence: CASSSLAGYTDTQYF. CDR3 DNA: TGTGCCAGCAGTTCTTTAGCGGGTTACACAGATACGCAGTATTTT.

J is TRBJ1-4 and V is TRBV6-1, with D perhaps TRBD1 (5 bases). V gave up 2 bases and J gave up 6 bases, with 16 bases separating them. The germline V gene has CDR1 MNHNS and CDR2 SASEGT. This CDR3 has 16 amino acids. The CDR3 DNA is TGTGCCAGCAGTGAATTCGGTCAGGGAGGGTATGAAAAACTGTTTTTT. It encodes CASSEFGQGGYEKLFF.

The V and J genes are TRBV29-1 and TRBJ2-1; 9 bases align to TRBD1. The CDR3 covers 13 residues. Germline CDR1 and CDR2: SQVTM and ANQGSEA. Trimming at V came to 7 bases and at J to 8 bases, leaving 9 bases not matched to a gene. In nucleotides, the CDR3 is TGCAGCGCCCCGGGACAGGGCCTTGATGAGCAGTTCTTC. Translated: CSAPGQGLDEQFF.

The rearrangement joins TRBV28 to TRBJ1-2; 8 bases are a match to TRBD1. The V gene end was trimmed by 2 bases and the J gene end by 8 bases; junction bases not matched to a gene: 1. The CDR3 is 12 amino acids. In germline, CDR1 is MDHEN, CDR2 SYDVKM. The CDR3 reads CASSLQGAGYTF. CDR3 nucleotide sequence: TGTGCCAGCAGTTTACAGGGGGCGGGCTACACCTTC.

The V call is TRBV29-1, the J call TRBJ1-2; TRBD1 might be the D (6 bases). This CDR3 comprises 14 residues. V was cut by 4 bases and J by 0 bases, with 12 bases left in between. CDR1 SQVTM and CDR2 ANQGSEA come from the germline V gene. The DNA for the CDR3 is TGCAGCGTTGCCCGACAGGAAGCTAACTATGGCTACACCTTC. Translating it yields CSVARQEANYGYTF. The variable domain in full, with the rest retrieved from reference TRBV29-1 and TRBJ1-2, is SAVISQKPSRDICQRGTSLTIQCQVDSQVTMMFWYRQQPGQSLTLIATANQGSEATYESGFVIDKFPISRPNLTFSTLTVSNMSPEDSSIYLCSVARQEANYGYTFGSGTRLTVV.

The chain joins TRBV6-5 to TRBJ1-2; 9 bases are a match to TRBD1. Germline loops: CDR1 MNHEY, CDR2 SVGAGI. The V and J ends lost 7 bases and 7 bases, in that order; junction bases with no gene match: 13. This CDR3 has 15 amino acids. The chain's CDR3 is CASTRTGQGFSGYTF. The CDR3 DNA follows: TGTGCCAGCACAAGGACGGGACAGGGTTTCAGTGGCTACACCTTC.

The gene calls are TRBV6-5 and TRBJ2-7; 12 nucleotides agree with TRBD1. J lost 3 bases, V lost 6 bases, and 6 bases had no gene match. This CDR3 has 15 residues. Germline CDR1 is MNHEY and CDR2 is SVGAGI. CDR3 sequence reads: CASSPGTGGFYEQYF. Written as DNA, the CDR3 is TGTGCCAGCAGCCCCGGGACAGGGGGCTTCTACGAGCAGTACTTC.

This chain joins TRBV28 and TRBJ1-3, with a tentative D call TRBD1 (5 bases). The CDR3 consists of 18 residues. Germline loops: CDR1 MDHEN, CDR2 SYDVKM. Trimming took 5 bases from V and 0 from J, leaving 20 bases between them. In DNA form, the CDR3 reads TGTGCCAGCAGTAGGCGCTCGTCTACAGGACACTCTGGAAACACCATATATTTT. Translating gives CASSRRSSTGHSGNTIYF.

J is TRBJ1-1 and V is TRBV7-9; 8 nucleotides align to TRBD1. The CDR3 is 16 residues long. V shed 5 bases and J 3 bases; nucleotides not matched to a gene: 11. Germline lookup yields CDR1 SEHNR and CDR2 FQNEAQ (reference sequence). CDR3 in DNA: TGTGCCAGCAGCAACCGAGCAGGGGGCGGATACACTGAAGCTTTCTTT. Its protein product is CASSNRAGGGYTEAFF.

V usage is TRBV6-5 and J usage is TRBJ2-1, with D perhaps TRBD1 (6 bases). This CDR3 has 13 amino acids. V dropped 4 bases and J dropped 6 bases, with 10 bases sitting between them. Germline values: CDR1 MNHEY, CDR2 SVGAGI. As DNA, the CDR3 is TGTGCCAGCAGTTGGCTAGGGGGCAATGAGCAGTTCTTC. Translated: CASSWLGGNEQFF.

The CDR3 DNA reads TGTGCCAGCAGCCGAGGTGGCTACACCTTC. Translated: CASSRGGYTF. The rearrangement joins TRBV28 to TRBJ1-2; D unresolved. This CDR3 is 10 amino acids long. V was pared by 6 bases and J by 7 bases, with 6 bases between. Germline CDR1 MDHEN, CDR2 SYDVKM.

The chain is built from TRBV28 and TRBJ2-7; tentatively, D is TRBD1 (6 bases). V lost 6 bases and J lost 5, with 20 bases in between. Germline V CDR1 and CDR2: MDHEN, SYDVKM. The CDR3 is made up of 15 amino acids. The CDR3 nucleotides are TGTGCCAGCAGGTTCGGAATGAGGGGGATCAACGAGCAGTACTTC. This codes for CASRFGMRGINEQYF.